These T cell receptor beta chains were read from a single sample in a study of vaccination and CD4 T cells after COVID-19. In TCRdb, the PCR reads were re-called with MiXCR into one record per CDR3 protein. The data hold fewer than 20,000 distinct CDR3 sequences, with 45% to 65% observed a single time. Their target antigens are unknown. The source material was cultured CD4+ T cells from blood, sampled after SARS-CoV-2 vaccination. These receptors all stem from a human donor with COVID-19. CDR3s include the opening cysteine and the closing phenylalanine or tryptophan. A D gene is named only where the DNA matches it firmly. Clone sizes are given selectively: once, few, many, or a class where the clone is expanded.

cdr3_aa: CASSEREGGGQPQHF
cdr3_nt: TGTGCCAGCAGTGAAAGGGAGGGGGGAGGTCAGCCCCAGCATTTT
clone_size: -
v_call: TRBV2
d_call: -
j_call: TRBJ1-5

cdr3_aa: CASSISTGHDTEAFF
cdr3_nt: TGTGCCAGTAGTATATCCACGGGTCACGACACTGAAGCTTTCTTT
clone_size: -
v_call: TRBV19
d_call: -
j_call: TRBJ1-1

cdr3_aa: CASSLETGNQPQHF
cdr3_nt: TGCGCCAGCAGCTTGGAAACAGGGAATCAGCCCCAGCATTTT
clone_size: few
v_call: TRBV5-1
d_call: -
j_call: TRBJ1-5

cdr3_aa: CASSLGSGGGTYTQYF
cdr3_nt: TGTGCCAGCAGCTTAGGAAGCGGGGGGGGCACGTATACGCAGTATTTT
clone_size: -
v_call: TRBV7-3
d_call: TRBD2
j_call: TRBJ2-3

cdr3_aa: CASSLTSGDGELFF
cdr3_nt: TGTGCCAGCAGCTTGACTAGCGGGGACGGGGAGCTGTTTTTT
clone_size: -
v_call: TRBV7-2
d_call: TRBD2
j_call: TRBJ2-2

cdr3_aa: CASSPGEGGYTF
cdr3_nt: TGTGCCAGCTCACCAGGGGAGGGCGGCTACACCTTC
clone_size: few
v_call: TRBV18
d_call: -
j_call: TRBJ1-2

cdr3_aa: CASSPGQGSSYNEQFF
cdr3_nt: TGTGCCAGCTCACCGGGACAGGGGAGCTCCTACAATGAGCAGTTCTTC
clone_size: -
v_call: TRBV18
d_call: TRBD1
j_call: TRBJ2-1

cdr3_aa: CASTLQIDYGYTF
cdr3_nt: TGTGCCAGCACCTTACAGATAGACTATGGCTACACCTTC
clone_size: few
v_call: TRBV6-2/TRBV6-3
d_call: -
j_call: TRBJ1-2

cdr3_aa: CASSLGQGLFTGELFF
cdr3_nt: TGTGCCAGCAGTTTAGGGCAGGGTCTGTTCACCGGGGAGCTGTTTTTT
clone_size: -
v_call: TRBV27
d_call: -
j_call: TRBJ2-2

cdr3_aa: CASTAGYQETQYF
cdr3_nt: TGTGCCAGCACCGCAGGGTACCAAGAGACCCAGTACTTC
clone_size: -
v_call: TRBV7-2
d_call: -
j_call: TRBJ2-5

cdr3_aa: CAWSVSGGYGYTF
cdr3_nt: TGTGCCTGGAGTGTATCGGGGGGCTATGGCTACACCTTC
clone_size: -
v_call: TRBV30
d_call: -
j_call: TRBJ1-2

cdr3_aa: CASSKGQENTGELFF
cdr3_nt: TGTGCCAGCAGCAAAGGGCAGGAGAACACCGGGGAGCTGTTTTTT
clone_size: -
v_call: TRBV21-1
d_call: -
j_call: TRBJ2-2

cdr3_aa: CASSSGLVNTEAFF
cdr3_nt: TGTGCCAGCAGCTCAGGGTTAGTGAACACTGAAGCTTTCTTT
clone_size: -
v_call: TRBV9
d_call: -
j_call: TRBJ1-1

cdr3_aa: CASSPGPWGYGYTF
cdr3_nt: TGTGCCAGCAGCCCCGGACCATGGGGCTATGGCTACACCTTC
clone_size: -
v_call: TRBV2
d_call: -
j_call: TRBJ1-2

cdr3_aa: CASSQDSASGNIQYF
cdr3_nt: TGTGCCAGCAGCCAAGATTCGGCTAGCGGAAACATTCAGTACTTC
clone_size: -
v_call: TRBV4-2
d_call: TRBD2
j_call: TRBJ2-4

cdr3_aa: CASSERRDMNTEAFF
cdr3_nt: TGTGCCAGCAGTGAACGGCGAGACATGAACACTGAAGCTTTCTTT
clone_size: -
v_call: TRBV6-1
d_call: -
j_call: TRBJ1-1

cdr3_aa: CASSSRDRGPETQYF
cdr3_nt: TGTGCCAGCAGCTCCCGGGACAGGGGGCCTGAGACCCAGTACTTC
clone_size: -
v_call: TRBV5-4
d_call: TRBD1
j_call: TRBJ2-5

cdr3_aa: CASSYSLDYRGETQYF
cdr3_nt: TGTGCCAGCAGTTACTCTCTCGACTACCGTGGGGAGACCCAGTACTTC
clone_size: -
v_call: TRBV6-2/TRBV6-3
d_call: -
j_call: TRBJ2-5

cdr3_aa: CASSLATFSEGTGLYEQYF
cdr3_nt: TGTGCCAGCAGCTTAGCGACATTTTCAGAAGGGACAGGGTTGTACGAGCAGTACTTC
clone_size: few
v_call: TRBV7-2
d_call: TRBD1
j_call: TRBJ2-7

cdr3_aa: CSAGEVQETQYF
cdr3_nt: TGCAGTGCAGGGGAAGTACAAGAGACCCAGTACTTC
clone_size: few
v_call: TRBV20-1
d_call: -
j_call: TRBJ2-5

cdr3_aa: CASSYQGGQGAYGYTF
cdr3_nt: TGTGCCAGCAGTTACCAAGGGGGACAGGGGGCCTATGGCTACACCTTC
clone_size: -
v_call: TRBV6-5
d_call: TRBD1
j_call: TRBJ1-2

cdr3_aa: CASSSGGPDTQYF
cdr3_nt: TGTGCCAGCAGTAGCGGGGGGCCAGATACGCAGTATTTT
clone_size: once
v_call: TRBV6-1
d_call: TRBD2
j_call: TRBJ2-3

cdr3_aa: CASSLRLLLGGYTF
cdr3_nt: TGTGCCAGCAGTTTACGCCTCCTACTAGGTGGCTACACCTTC
clone_size: once
v_call: TRBV28
d_call: -
j_call: TRBJ1-2

cdr3_aa: CAWSVRHEKLFF
cdr3_nt: TGTGCCTGGAGTGTAAGGCACGAAAAACTGTTTTTT
clone_size: -
v_call: TRBV30
d_call: -
j_call: TRBJ1-4

cdr3_aa: CASNTWAGMNTEAFF
cdr3_nt: TGTGCCAGCAATACCTGGGCAGGGATGAACACTGAAGCTTTCTTT
clone_size: -
v_call: TRBV28
d_call: -
j_call: TRBJ1-1

cdr3_aa: CAVTRTGNEKLFF
cdr3_nt: TGTGCCGTTACCCGGACGGGGAATGAAAAACTGTTTTTT
clone_size: -
v_call: TRBV7-2
d_call: -
j_call: TRBJ1-4

cdr3_aa: CSVEQGADTQYF
cdr3_nt: TGCAGCGTTGAGCAGGGGGCGGATACGCAGTATTTT
clone_size: -
v_call: TRBV29-1
d_call: TRBD1
j_call: TRBJ2-3

cdr3_aa: CAISVSRTENQPQHF
cdr3_nt: TGTGCCATCAGTGTATCCCGGACAGAGAATCAGCCCCAGCATTTT
clone_size: few
v_call: TRBV10-3
d_call: -
j_call: TRBJ1-5

cdr3_aa: CATSGPEPVKTQYF
cdr3_nt: TGTGCCACCAGTGGGCCGGAGCCAGTGAAGACCCAGTACTTC
clone_size: -
v_call: TRBV24-1
d_call: -
j_call: TRBJ2-5

cdr3_aa: CASTPIVTGSNTGELFF
cdr3_nt: TGTGCCAGCACCCCAATCGTAACAGGGTCGAACACCGGGGAGCTGTTTTTT
clone_size: -
v_call: TRBV6-1
d_call: -
j_call: TRBJ2-2

cdr3_aa: CASRRISEAFF
cdr3_nt: TGTGCCAGCAGGCGGATATCTGAAGCTTTCTTT
clone_size: -
v_call: TRBV11-1
d_call: -
j_call: TRBJ1-1

cdr3_aa: CATSLYSDTGELFF
cdr3_nt: TGTGCCACCTCACTATATTCGGACACCGGGGAGCTGTTTTTT
clone_size: -
v_call: TRBV25-1
d_call: -
j_call: TRBJ2-2

cdr3_aa: CASSLQGALYEQYF
cdr3_nt: TGTGCCAGCAGCTTACAGGGGGCCCTCTACGAGCAGTACTTC
clone_size: few
v_call: TRBV7-8
d_call: TRBD1
j_call: TRBJ2-7

cdr3_aa: CASRRVSYEQYF
cdr3_nt: TGTGCCAGCAGGCGAGTTTCCTACGAGCAGTACTTC
clone_size: -
v_call: TRBV5-8
d_call: -
j_call: TRBJ2-7

cdr3_aa: CASSLGFSYTDTQYF
cdr3_nt: TGTGCCAGCAGCCTGGGGTTCAGCTATACAGATACGCAGTATTTT
clone_size: -
v_call: TRBV7-9
d_call: -
j_call: TRBJ2-3

cdr3_aa: CASSSQSGVTGELFF
cdr3_nt: TGTGCCAGCAGTTCCCAGTCAGGGGTAACCGGGGAGCTGTTTTTT
clone_size: -
v_call: TRBV7-6
d_call: -
j_call: TRBJ2-2

cdr3_aa: CASSRVNNQPQHF
cdr3_nt: TGTGCCAGTAGTAGGGTTAACAATCAGCCCCAGCATTTT
clone_size: -
v_call: TRBV19
d_call: -
j_call: TRBJ1-5

cdr3_aa: CASSTIVENNYGYTF
cdr3_nt: TGTGCCAGTAGTACCATCGTAGAGAATAACTATGGCTACACCTTC
clone_size: -
v_call: TRBV19
d_call: -
j_call: TRBJ1-2

cdr3_aa: CASSFASVNSPLHF
cdr3_nt: TGTGCCAGCAGCTTCGCGTCAGTTAATTCACCCCTCCACTTT
clone_size: -
v_call: TRBV11-2
d_call: -
j_call: TRBJ1-6

cdr3_aa: CASSEGAGNTIYF
cdr3_nt: TGTGCCAGCTCCGAGGGGGCTGGAAACACCATATATTTT
clone_size: -
v_call: TRBV6-1
d_call: -
j_call: TRBJ1-3

cdr3_aa: CASSFLQGAGGNEQFF
cdr3_nt: TGTGCCAGCAGCTTCCTTCAGGGGGCTGGTGGCAATGAGCAGTTCTTC
clone_size: -
v_call: TRBV7-9
d_call: TRBD1
j_call: TRBJ2-1

cdr3_aa: CATSDLLEGGGDTQYF
cdr3_nt: TGTGCCACCAGTGATTTACTCGAGGGTGGGGGAGATACGCAGTATTTT
clone_size: -
v_call: TRBV24-1
d_call: -
j_call: TRBJ2-3

cdr3_aa: CASRGGNSYYGYTF
cdr3_nt: TGTGCCAGCAGGGGTGGGAACAGCTATTATGGCTACACCTTC
clone_size: -
v_call: TRBV12-3/TRBV12-4
d_call: -
j_call: TRBJ1-2

cdr3_aa: CAISETGTGHGYTF
cdr3_nt: TGTGCCATCAGCGAGACCGGGACAGGGCATGGCTACACCTTC
clone_size: -
v_call: TRBV10-3
d_call: TRBD1
j_call: TRBJ1-2

cdr3_aa: CASTGEGPAGYTF
cdr3_nt: TGTGCCAGCACTGGGGAGGGGCCGGCTGGCTACACCTTC
clone_size: few
v_call: TRBV6-1
d_call: -
j_call: TRBJ1-2

cdr3_aa: CASSLDRTYGYTF
cdr3_nt: TGTGCCAGCAGCTTAGACAGAACCTATGGCTACACCTTC
clone_size: -
v_call: TRBV7-2
d_call: -
j_call: TRBJ1-2

cdr3_aa: CASSLRQGGKNIQYF
cdr3_nt: TGTGCCAGCAGTTTGCGGCAGGGGGGCAAAAACATTCAGTACTTC
clone_size: -
v_call: TRBV6-2/TRBV6-3
d_call: -
j_call: TRBJ2-4

cdr3_aa: CASSWGAGNTGELFF
cdr3_nt: TGTGCCAGCAGCTGGGGGGCCGGCAACACCGGGGAGCTGTTTTTT
clone_size: -
v_call: TRBV7-9
d_call: -
j_call: TRBJ2-2

cdr3_aa: CSARGTANTEAFF
cdr3_nt: TGCAGTGCTAGAGGGACAGCGAACACTGAAGCTTTCTTT
clone_size: -
v_call: TRBV20-1
d_call: -
j_call: TRBJ1-1

cdr3_aa: CSARDRGDSSFFF
cdr3_nt: TGCAGTGCTAGAGATCGAGGGGATAGCAGCTTCTTCTTT
clone_size: few
v_call: TRBV20-1
d_call: -
j_call: TRBJ1-1

cdr3_aa: CASSYSRDRAGQPQHF
cdr3_nt: TGTGCCAGCAGTTACTCGCGCGACAGGGCAGGGCAGCCCCAGCATTTT
clone_size: -
v_call: TRBV6-5
d_call: TRBD1
j_call: TRBJ1-5

cdr3_aa: CASLFGGRGGNTIYF
cdr3_nt: TGTGCCAGCCTATTTGGCGGGCGGGGAGGAAACACCATATATTTT
clone_size: few
v_call: TRBV6-1
d_call: -
j_call: TRBJ1-3

cdr3_aa: CASRILQGVGYGYTF
cdr3_nt: TGTGCCAGCAGAATCCTACAGGGGGTGGGCTATGGCTACACCTTC
clone_size: few
v_call: TRBV19
d_call: TRBD1
j_call: TRBJ1-2

cdr3_aa: CASGSSGANVLTF
cdr3_nt: TGTGCCAGCGGAAGCTCTGGGGCCAACGTCCTGACTTTC
clone_size: once
v_call: TRBV2
d_call: -
j_call: TRBJ2-6

cdr3_aa: CSASGGEHEKLFF
cdr3_nt: TGCAGTGCTAGTGGAGGGGAACATGAAAAACTGTTTTTT
clone_size: -
v_call: TRBV20-1
d_call: -
j_call: TRBJ1-4

cdr3_aa: CASSWRGTNTGELFF
cdr3_nt: TGCGCCAGCAGTTGGCGGGGGACTAACACCGGGGAGCTGTTTTTT
clone_size: -
v_call: TRBV10-2
d_call: TRBD2
j_call: TRBJ2-2

cdr3_aa: CASRGTGQETQYF
cdr3_nt: TGTGCCAGCAGGGGGACAGGCCAAGAGACCCAGTACTTC
clone_size: -
v_call: TRBV12-3/TRBV12-4
d_call: TRBD1
j_call: TRBJ2-5

cdr3_aa: CASSPKRGKVYEQYF
cdr3_nt: TGTGCCAGCAGTCCCAAGAGGGGTAAAGTGTACGAGCAGTACTTC
clone_size: -
v_call: TRBV21-1
d_call: -
j_call: TRBJ2-7

cdr3_aa: CASSLGGQGFQAFF
cdr3_nt: TGTGCCAGCAGCTTAGGAGGACAGGGGTTTCAAGCTTTCTTT
clone_size: few
v_call: TRBV11-3
d_call: TRBD1
j_call: TRBJ1-1